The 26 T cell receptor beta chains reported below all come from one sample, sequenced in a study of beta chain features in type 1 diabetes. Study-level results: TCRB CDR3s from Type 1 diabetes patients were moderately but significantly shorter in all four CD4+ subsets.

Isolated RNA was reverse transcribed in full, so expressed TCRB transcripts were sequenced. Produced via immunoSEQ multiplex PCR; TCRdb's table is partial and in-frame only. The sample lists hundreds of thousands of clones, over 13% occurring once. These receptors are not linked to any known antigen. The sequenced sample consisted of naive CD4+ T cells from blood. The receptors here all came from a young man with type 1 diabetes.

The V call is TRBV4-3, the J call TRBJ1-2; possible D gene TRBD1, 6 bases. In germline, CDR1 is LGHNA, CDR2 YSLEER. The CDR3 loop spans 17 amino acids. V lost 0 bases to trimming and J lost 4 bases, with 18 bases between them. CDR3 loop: CASSQERTDVSVYGYTF. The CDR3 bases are TGCGCCAGCAGCCAAGAACGGACAGATGTGTCTGTCTATGGCTACACCTTC.

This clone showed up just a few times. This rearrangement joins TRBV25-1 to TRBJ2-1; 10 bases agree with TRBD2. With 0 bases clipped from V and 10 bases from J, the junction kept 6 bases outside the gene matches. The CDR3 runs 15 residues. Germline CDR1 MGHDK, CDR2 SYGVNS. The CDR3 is CASSEYGLAAIEQFF. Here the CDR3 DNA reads TGTGCCAGCAGTGAATATGGACTAGCGGCTATAGAGCAGTTCTTC.

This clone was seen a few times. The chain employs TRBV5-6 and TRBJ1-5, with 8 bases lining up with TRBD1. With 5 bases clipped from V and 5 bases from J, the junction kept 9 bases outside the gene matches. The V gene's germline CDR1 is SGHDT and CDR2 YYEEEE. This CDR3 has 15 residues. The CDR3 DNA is TGTGCCAGCAGAGCCCGGGACAGGAGAGATCAGCCCCAGCATTTT. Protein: CASRARDRRDQPQHF.

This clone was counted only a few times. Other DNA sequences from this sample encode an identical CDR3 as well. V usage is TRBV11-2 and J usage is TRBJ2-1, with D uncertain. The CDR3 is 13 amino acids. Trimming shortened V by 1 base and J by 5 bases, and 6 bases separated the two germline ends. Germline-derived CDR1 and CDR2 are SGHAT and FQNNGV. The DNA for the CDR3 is TGTGCCAGCAGCTTAGGACTCGACAATGAGCAGTTCTTC. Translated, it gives CASSLGLDNEQFF.

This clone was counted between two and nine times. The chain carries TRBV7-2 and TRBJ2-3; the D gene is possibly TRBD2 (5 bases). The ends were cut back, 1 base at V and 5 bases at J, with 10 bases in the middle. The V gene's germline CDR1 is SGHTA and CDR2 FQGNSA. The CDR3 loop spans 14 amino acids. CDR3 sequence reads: CASSLGPGRDTQYF. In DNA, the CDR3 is TGTGCCAGCAGCTTAGGCCCGGGGAGAGATACGCAGTATTTT.

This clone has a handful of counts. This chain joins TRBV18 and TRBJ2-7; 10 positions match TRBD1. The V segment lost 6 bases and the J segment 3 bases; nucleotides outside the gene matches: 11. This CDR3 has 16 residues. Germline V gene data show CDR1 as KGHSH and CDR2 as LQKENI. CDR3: CASSPAARTGGYEQYF. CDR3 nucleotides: TGTGCCAGCTCGCCCGCCGCGAGGACAGGGGGCTACGAGCAGTACTTC.

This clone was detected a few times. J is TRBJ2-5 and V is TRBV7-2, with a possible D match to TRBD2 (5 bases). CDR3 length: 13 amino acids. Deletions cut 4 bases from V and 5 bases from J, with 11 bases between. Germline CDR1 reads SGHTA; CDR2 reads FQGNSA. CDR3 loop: CASSSGIGETQYF. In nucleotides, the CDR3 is TGTGCCAGCAGCTCCGGGATAGGGGAGACCCAGTACTTC.

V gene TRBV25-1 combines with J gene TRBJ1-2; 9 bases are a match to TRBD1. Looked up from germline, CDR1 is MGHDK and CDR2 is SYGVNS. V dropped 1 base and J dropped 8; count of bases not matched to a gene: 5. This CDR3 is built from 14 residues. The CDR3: CASSEWRTGDGYTF. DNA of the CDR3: TGTGCCAGCAGTGAATGGAGGACAGGGGACGGCTACACCTTC.

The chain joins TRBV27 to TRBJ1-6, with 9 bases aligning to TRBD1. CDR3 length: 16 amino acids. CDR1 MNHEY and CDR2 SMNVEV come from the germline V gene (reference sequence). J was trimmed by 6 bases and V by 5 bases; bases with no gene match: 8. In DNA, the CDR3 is TGTGCCAGCAGTGCTACACAGGGGGCTGGTAATTCACCCCTCCACTTT. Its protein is CASSATQGAGNSPLHF.

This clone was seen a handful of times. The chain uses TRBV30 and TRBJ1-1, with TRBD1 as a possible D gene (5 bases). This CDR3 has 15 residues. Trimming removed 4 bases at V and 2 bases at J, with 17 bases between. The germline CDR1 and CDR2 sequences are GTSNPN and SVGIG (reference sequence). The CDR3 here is CAWKLFDSPNTEAFF. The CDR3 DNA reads TGTGCCTGGAAACTTTTCGACAGCCCCAACACTGAAGCTTTCTTT.

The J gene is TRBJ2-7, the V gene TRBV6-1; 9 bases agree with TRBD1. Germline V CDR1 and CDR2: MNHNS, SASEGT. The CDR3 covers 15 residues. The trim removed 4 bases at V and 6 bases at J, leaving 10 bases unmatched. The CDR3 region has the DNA TGTGCCAGCAGTGTGATGGGGACAGGGTCGGGCGAGCAGTACTTC. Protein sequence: CASSVMGTGSGEQYF.

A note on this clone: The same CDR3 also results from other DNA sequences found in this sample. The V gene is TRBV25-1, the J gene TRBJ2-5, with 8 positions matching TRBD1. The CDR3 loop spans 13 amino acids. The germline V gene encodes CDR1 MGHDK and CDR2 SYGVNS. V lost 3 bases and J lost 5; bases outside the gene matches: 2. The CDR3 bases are TGTGCCAGCAGTGAGTACAGGGGGGAGACCCAGTACTTC. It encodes CASSEYRGETQYF.

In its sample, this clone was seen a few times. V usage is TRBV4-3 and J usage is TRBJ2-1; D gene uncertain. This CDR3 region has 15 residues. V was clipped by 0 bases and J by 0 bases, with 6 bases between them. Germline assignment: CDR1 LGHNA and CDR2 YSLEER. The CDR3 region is CASSQESSSYNEQFF. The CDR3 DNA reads TGCGCCAGCAGCCAAGAATCGAGCTCCTACAATGAGCAGTTCTTC.

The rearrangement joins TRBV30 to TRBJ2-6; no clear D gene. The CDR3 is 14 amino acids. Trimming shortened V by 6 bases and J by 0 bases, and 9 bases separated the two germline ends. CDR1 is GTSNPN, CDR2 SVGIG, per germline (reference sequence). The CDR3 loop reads CACAAVSGANVLTF. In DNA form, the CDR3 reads TGTGCCTGCGCGGCTGTCTCTGGGGCCAACGTCCTGACTTTC. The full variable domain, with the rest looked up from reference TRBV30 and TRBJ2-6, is SQTIHQWPATLVQPVGSPLSLECTVEGTSNPNLYWYRQAAGRGLQLLFYSVGIGQISSEVPQNLSASRPQDRQFILSSKKLLLSDSGFYLCACAAVSGANVLTFGAGSRLTVL.

CDR3 protein: CASSRVVGSTDTQYF. DNA of the CDR3: TGTGCCAGCAGCCGGGTCGTCGGGAGCACAGATACGCAGTATTTT. The chain has TRBV14 and TRBJ2-3; no reliable D call. The CDR3 has 15 amino acids. V dropped 4 bases and J dropped 0 bases, with 11 bases sitting between them. From germline, CDR1 is SGHDN and CDR2 FVKESK. The full variable domain, completed using reference TRBV14 and TRBJ2-3, is EAGVTQFPSHSVIEKGQTVTLRCDPISGHDNLYWYRRVMGKEIKFLLHFVKESKQDESGMPNNRFLAERTGGTYSTLKVQPAELEDSGVYFCASSRVVGSTDTQYFGPGTRLTVL.

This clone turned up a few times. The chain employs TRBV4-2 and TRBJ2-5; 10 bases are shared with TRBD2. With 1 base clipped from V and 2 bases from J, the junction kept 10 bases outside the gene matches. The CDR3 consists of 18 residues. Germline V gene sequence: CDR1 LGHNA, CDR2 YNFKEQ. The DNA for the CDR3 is TGTGCCAGCAGCCAAGGCAATGTGAGGACTAGCGGACAAGAGACCCAGTACTTC. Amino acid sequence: CASSQGNVRTSGQETQYF.

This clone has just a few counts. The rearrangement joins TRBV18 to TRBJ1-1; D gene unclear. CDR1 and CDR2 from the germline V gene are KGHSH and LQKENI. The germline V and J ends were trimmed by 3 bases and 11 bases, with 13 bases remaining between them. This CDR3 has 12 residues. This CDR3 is CASSPMSQGAFF. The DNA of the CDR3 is TGTGCCAGCTCACCTATGAGCCAAGGGGCTTTCTTT.

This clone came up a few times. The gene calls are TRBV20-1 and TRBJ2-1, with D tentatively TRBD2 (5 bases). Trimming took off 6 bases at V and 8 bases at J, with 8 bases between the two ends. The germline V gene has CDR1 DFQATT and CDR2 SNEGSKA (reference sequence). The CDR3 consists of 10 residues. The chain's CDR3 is CSALEDEQFF. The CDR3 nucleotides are TGCAGTGCCCTGGAGGATGAGCAGTTCTTC.

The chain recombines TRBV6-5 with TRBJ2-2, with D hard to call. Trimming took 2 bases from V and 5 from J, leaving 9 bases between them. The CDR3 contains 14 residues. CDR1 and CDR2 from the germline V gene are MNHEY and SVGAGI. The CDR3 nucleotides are TGTGCCAGCAGTTACGATTGGGGAACCGGGGAGCTGTTTTTT. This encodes CASSYDWGTGELFF.

CDR3 sequence: CATSRDSTGEETQYF. DNA of the CDR3: TGTGCCACCAGCAGAGATAGTACAGGGGAAGAGACCCAGTACTTC. The chain couples TRBV15 to TRBJ2-5; 7 nucleotides match TRBD1. Germline V gives CDR1 LNHNV, CDR2 YYDKDF (reference sequence). V lost 0 bases to trimming and J lost 3 bases; unmatched junction nucleotides: 4. The CDR3 loop spans 15 amino acids. Full variable domain (outside the CDR3, taken from reference TRBV15 and TRBJ2-5): DAMVIQNPRYQVTQFGKPVTLSCSQTLNHNVMYWYQQKSSQAPKLLFHYYDKDFNNEADTPDNFQSRRPNTSFCFLDIRSPGLGDTAMYLCATSRDSTGEETQYFGPGTRLLVL.

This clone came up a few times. The CDR3 region is CASSLAGMVYNEQFF. CDR3 DNA sequence: TGTGCCAGCAGCTTAGCAGGCATGGTGTACAATGAGCAGTTCTTC. The genes are TRBV7-2 and TRBJ2-1, with D unresolved. This CDR3 has 15 residues. V was shortened by 0 bases and J by 4 bases, with 10 bases between the two germline ends. From germline, CDR1 is SGHTA and CDR2 FQGNSA.

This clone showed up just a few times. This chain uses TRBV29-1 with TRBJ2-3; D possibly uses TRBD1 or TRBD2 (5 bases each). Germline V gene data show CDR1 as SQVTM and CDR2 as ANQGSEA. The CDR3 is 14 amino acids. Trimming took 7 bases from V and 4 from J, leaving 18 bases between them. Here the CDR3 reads CSDLGTWDPDTQYF. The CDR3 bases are TGCAGCGACCTCGGGACCTGGGACCCAGATACGCAGTATTTT.

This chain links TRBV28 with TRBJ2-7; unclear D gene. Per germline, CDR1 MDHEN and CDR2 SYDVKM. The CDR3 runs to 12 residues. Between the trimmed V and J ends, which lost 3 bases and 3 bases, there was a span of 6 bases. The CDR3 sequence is CASSLLNYEQYF. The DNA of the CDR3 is TGTGCCAGCAGTTTGTTGAACTACGAGCAGTACTTC.

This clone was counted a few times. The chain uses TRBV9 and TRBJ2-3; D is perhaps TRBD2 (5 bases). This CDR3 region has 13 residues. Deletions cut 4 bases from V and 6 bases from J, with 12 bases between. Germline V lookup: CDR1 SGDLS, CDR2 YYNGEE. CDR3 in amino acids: CASSRTAVDTQYF. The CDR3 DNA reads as TGTGCCAGCAGCCGCACAGCGGTTGATACGCAGTATTTT.

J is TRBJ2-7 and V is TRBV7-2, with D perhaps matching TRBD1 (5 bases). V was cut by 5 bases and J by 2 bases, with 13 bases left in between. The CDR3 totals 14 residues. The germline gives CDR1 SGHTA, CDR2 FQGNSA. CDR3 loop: CASSTRQGTYEQYF. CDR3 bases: TGTGCCAGCAGCACAAGGCAGGGAACCTACGAGCAGTACTTC.

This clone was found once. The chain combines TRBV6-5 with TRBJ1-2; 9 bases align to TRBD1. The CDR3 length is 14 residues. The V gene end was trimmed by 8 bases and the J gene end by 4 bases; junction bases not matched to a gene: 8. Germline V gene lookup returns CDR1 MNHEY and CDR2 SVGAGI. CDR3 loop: CASGLGQGFYGYTF. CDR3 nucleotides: TGTGCCAGCGGATTAGGACAGGGGTTCTATGGCTACACCTTC.